The text below deals with one T cell receptor beta chain. Original handling: Reference gene primers were amplified, and this amplification served to estimate nucleated cell counts. Here immunoSEQ multiplex PCR was the method, and the copy in TCRdb shows in-frame clones only, minus some. That table is the source of V, J and clone size, and D and trimming were worked out from the DNA. The sample includes 200,000 to 250,000 clones, more than 65% of them seen just once. The data are from a study of blood T cell repertoires in COVID-19. Study background: The study drew acute and convalescent COVID-19 samples from the United States, Italy and Spain. T cells, B-cell-depleted T cells, or PBMCs supplied cDNA or gDNA.

This CDR3 spans 13 amino acids. Germline CDR1 and CDR2: SGHRS and YFSETQ. V was trimmed by 0 bases and J by 0 bases, leaving 3 bases between them. The clonotype comes from a man aged 45 to 65 with active or convalescent COVID-19. The source material was peripheral blood. The chain employs TRBV5-1 and TRBJ1-1; D is undetermined. CDR3 loop: CASSLALNTEAFF. CDR3 DNA sequence: TGCGCCAGCAGCTTGGCGTTGAACACTGAAGCTTTCTTT.